Following are 29 T cell receptor beta chains from one sample sequenced in a study of OX40 agonist ivuxolimab in advanced cancers. Assay: immunoSEQ multiplex PCR; the TCRdb copy retains only in-frame clones and omits some. The table has tens of thousands of clones, 80% to 90% seen once; the top ten hold about 0.7%. Sequenced material: CD4+ or CD8+ T cells sorted from blood, taken in a trial of the OX40 agonist ivuxolimab. These receptors were obtained from an adult with an advanced solid tumor such as melanoma, head and neck, liver or kidney cancer.

V is TRBV6-1 and J is TRBJ2-7; D uncertain. Between the trimmed V and J ends, which lost 2 bases and 7 bases, there was a span of 6 bases. CDR1 is MNHNS, CDR2 SASEGT, per germline. The CDR3 has 11 amino acids. The CDR3 sequence is CASSERDEQYF. Written as DNA, the CDR3 is TGTGCCAGCAGTGAAAGGGATGAGCAGTACTTC.

This clone was counted a few times. The chain carries TRBV28 and TRBJ2-4, with no clear D. The CDR3 runs 13 residues. Trimming took off 8 bases at V and 2 bases at J, with 10 bases between the two ends. Germline V gene sequence: CDR1 MDHEN, CDR2 SYDVKM. CDR3 nucleotide sequence: TGTGCCAGCGAACGGCCACCCAAAAACATTCAGTACTTC. Amino acids: CASERPPKNIQYF.

The chain links TRBV7-8 to TRBJ1-2; D is possibly TRBD1 (5 bases). The CDR3 spans 14 residues. V was trimmed by 4 bases and J by 4 bases, leaving 13 bases between them. CDR1 is SGHVS and CDR2 is FQNEAQ in the germline V gene. In DNA, the CDR3 is TGTGCCAGCAGCTGGGGGGGGGAGCCCTATGGCTACACCTTC. It codes for CASSWGGEPYGYTF. The full variable domain, completed using reference TRBV7-8 and TRBJ1-2, is GAGVSQSPRYKVAKRGQDVALRCDPISGHVSLFWYQQALGQGPEFLTYFQNEAQLDKSGLPSDRFFAERPEGSVSTLKIQRTQQEDSAVYLCASSWGGEPYGYTFGSGTRLTVV.

The chain couples TRBV2 to TRBJ2-3; D unclear. The ends were cut back, 8 bases at V and 2 bases at J, with 5 bases in the middle. This CDR3 region has 11 residues. Per germline, CDR1 SNHLY and CDR2 FYNNEI. In DNA form, the CDR3 reads TGTGCCAGCCGCTTCACAGATACGCAGTATTTT. Residues: CASRFTDTQYF. Supplemented by reference TRBV2 and TRBJ2-3, the full variable domain reads EPEVTQTPSHQVTQMGQEVILRCVPISNHLYFYWYRQILGQKVEFLVSFYNNEISEKSEIFDDQFSVERPDGSNFTLKIRSTKLEDSAMYFCASRFTDTQYFGPGTRLTVL.

The chain joins TRBV14 to TRBJ1-2; perhaps TRBD1 as D (5 bases). Trimming cost V 1 base and J 8 bases, with 11 bases left between them. In germline, CDR1 is SGHDN, CDR2 FVKESK. This CDR3 contains 13 residues. The CDR3 here is CASSQGRGRGYTF. CDR3 sequence (DNA): TGTGCCAGCAGCCAAGGCCGGGGGAGGGGCTACACCTTC.

This clone was seen just once. The chain couples TRBV28 to TRBJ2-7; the D gene is possibly TRBD2 (6 bases). This CDR3 contains 12 residues. Germline assignment: CDR1 MDHEN and CDR2 SYDVKM. Trimming shortened V by 6 bases and J by 7 bases, and 13 bases separated the two germline ends. The CDR3 reads CASRSGGQEQYF. Written as DNA, the CDR3 is TGTGCCAGCAGGTCCGGGGGTCAGGAGCAGTACTTC.

The chain carries TRBV5-6 and TRBJ2-1; D is unresolved. Trimming took 1 base from V and 5 from J, leaving 1 base between them. Per the germline V gene, CDR1 is SGHDT and CDR2 is YYEEEE. This CDR3 has 11 residues. The CDR3 reads CASSLNNEQFF. As DNA, the CDR3 is TGTGCCAGCAGCTTGAACAATGAGCAGTTCTTC.

This chain joins TRBV5-1 and TRBJ2-5, with 16 bases matching TRBD2. CDR1 is SGHRS, CDR2 YFSETQ, per germline. The CDR3 sequence is 16 residues long. V lost 5 bases, J lost 5 bases, and 6 bases stayed unmatched. CDR3 in amino acids: CASRGTSGGAKETQYF. In DNA, the CDR3 is TGCGCCAGCAGAGGGACTAGCGGGGGGGCAAAGGAGACCCAGTACTTC.

The rearrangement links TRBV7-9 to TRBJ2-2, with 10 nucleotides matching TRBD2. Germline CDR1 is SEHNR and CDR2 is FQNEAQ (reference sequence). This CDR3 spans 16 amino acids. V gave up 5 bases and J gave up 6 bases; unmatched junction bases: 9. Here the CDR3 DNA reads TGTGCCAGCAGCCCGGGCCTAGCGGGAGTCCCCGGGGAGCTGTTTTTT. Its protein product is CASSPGLAGVPGELFF. Full variable domain (missing parts from reference TRBV7-9 and TRBJ2-2): DTGVSQNPRHKITKRGQNVTFRCDPISEHNRLYWYRQTLGQGPEFLTYFQNEAQLEKSRLLSDRFSAERPKGSFSTLEIQRTEQGDSAMYLCASSPGLAGVPGELFFGEGSRLTVL.

The rearrangement joins TRBV9 to TRBJ2-1; 10 positions match TRBD2. CDR1 SGDLS and CDR2 YYNGEE come from the germline V gene. The junction had 13 bases not matched to a gene; V was cut back by 0 bases and J by 13 bases. This CDR3 has 16 amino acids. The CDR3 loop reads CASSVGAGGPLFPQFF. The CDR3 DNA sequence: TGTGCCAGCAGCGTAGGAGCGGGGGGGCCGTTATTTCCCCAGTTCTTC.

The gene calls are TRBV10-3 and TRBJ2-7, with 10 positions matching TRBD2. Looked up from germline, CDR1 is ENHRY and CDR2 is SYGVKD. The CDR3 is made up of 17 amino acids. The V and J ends lost 2 bases and 3 bases, in that order; junction bases with no gene match: 10. The CDR3 DNA follows: TGTGCCATCAGTGAGCCAGGACTAGCGGCGGTGGGCTACGAGCAGTACTTC. Translated: CAISEPGLAAVGYEQYF.

The V gene is TRBV7-9, the J gene TRBJ1-1, with 12 bases that match TRBD1. V lost 5 bases to trimming and J lost 0 bases; unmatched junction nucleotides: 7. The germline V gene encodes CDR1 SEHNR and CDR2 FQNEAQ (reference sequence). This CDR3 spans 17 amino acids. The CDR3: CASSTGTGGTMNTEAFF. In nucleotides, the CDR3 is TGTGCCAGCAGCACCGGGACAGGGGGCACCATGAACACTGAAGCTTTCTTT.

The rearrangement links TRBV5-1 to TRBJ2-3; 8 nucleotides line up with TRBD1. CDR3 length: 16 residues. The germline gives CDR1 SGHRS, CDR2 YFSETQ. The V segment lost 4 bases and the J segment 0 bases; nucleotides outside the gene matches: 7. The CDR3 loop reads CASSARTGSSTDTQYF. For the CDR3, the DNA is TGCGCCAGCAGCGCACGGACAGGGTCTAGCACAGATACGCAGTATTTT.

V usage is TRBV5-1 and J usage is TRBJ2-7, with D unclear. There are 13 residues in the CDR3. V was pared by 3 bases and J by 3 bases, with 10 bases between. The V gene's germline CDR1 is SGHRS and CDR2 YFSETQ. The DNA for the CDR3 is TGCGCCAGCAGCTCCGGGCCAAGCTACGAGCAGTACTTC. The encoded protein is CASSSGPSYEQYF.

The rearrangement uses TRBV19 and TRBJ2-2, with a tentative D call TRBD2 (5 bases). Per germline, CDR1 LNHDA and CDR2 SQIVND (reference sequence). V was pared by 3 bases and J by 1 base, with 12 bases between. This CDR3 spans 16 amino acids. CDR3 residues: CASSMRLAQNTGELFF. The CDR3 region has the DNA TGTGCCAGTAGTATGCGGCTAGCACAGAACACCGGGGAGCTGTTTTTT.

The V gene is TRBV29-1, the J gene TRBJ1-2; 8 positions match TRBD1. Per the germline V gene, CDR1 is SQVTM and CDR2 is ANQGSEA. The junction had 5 bases not matched to a gene; V was cut back by 6 bases and J by 8 bases. The CDR3 runs to 11 residues. In nucleotides, the CDR3 is TGCAGCGTCGGCGGACAGGGCGGCTACACCTTC. Its protein product is CSVGGQGGYTF.

J is TRBJ2-7 and V is TRBV11-1, with D hard to call. The CDR3 extends over 13 amino acids. CDR1 and CDR2 from the germline V gene are SGHAT and FQDESV (reference sequence). V was clipped by 1 base and J by 1 base, with 5 bases between them. CDR3 coding DNA: TGTGCCAGCAGCTTAGGGGTGTCCTACGAGCAGTACTTC. It codes for CASSLGVSYEQYF.

The rearrangement uses TRBV28 and TRBJ2-3, with D unresolved. With 2 bases removed from V and 1 base from J, the gap between germline ends came to 10 bases. The CDR3 spans 15 residues. CDR1 is MDHEN, CDR2 SYDVKM, per germline. The chain's CDR3 is CASSLVGRRTDTQYF. The CDR3 coding sequence is TGTGCCAGCAGTTTAGTAGGACGCCGCACAGATACGCAGTATTTT.

The rearrangement links TRBV30 to TRBJ1-5, with D hard to call. The CDR3 has 16 residues. Looked up from germline, CDR1 is GTSNPN and CDR2 is SVGIG (reference sequence). Trimming removed 2 bases at V and 1 base at J, with 15 bases between. In DNA form, the CDR3 reads TGTGCCTGGAGTACCGAGGGAGGGTGGAGCAATCAGCCCCAGCATTTT. Protein: CAWSTEGGWSNQPQHF.

This clone showed up many times. The rearrangement links TRBV9 to TRBJ2-3, with a tentative D call TRBD2 (5 bases). Germline CDR1 reads SGDLS; CDR2 reads YYNGEE. The length of the CDR3 is 15 residues. V was clipped by 0 bases and J by 3 bases, with 11 bases between them. The CDR3 DNA follows: TGTGCCAGCAGCGTAGCCCCTAGCCGGACAGATACGCAGTATTTT. The encoded protein is CASSVAPSRTDTQYF.

V is TRBV6-4 and J is TRBJ2-7; 8 nucleotides match TRBD2. The CDR3 contains 14 residues. The V gene's germline CDR1 is MRHNA and CDR2 SNTAGT. V was pared by 4 bases and J by 5 bases, with 7 bases of the junction left unmatched. CDR3 amino acids: CASSVVSGSDEQYF. DNA for the CDR3: TGTGCCAGCAGTGTCGTCAGCGGGAGTGACGAGCAGTACTTC.

The genes are TRBV6-5 and TRBJ2-7; TRBD1 aligns across 7 bases. The CDR3 extends over 16 amino acids. After removal of 4 bases from V and 0 bases from J, the junction contained 9 bases not matched to a gene. CDR1 is MNHEY, CDR2 SVGAGI, per germline. The CDR3 bases are TGTGCCAGCAGTTTCGACAGGGCGCCTAGCTCCTACGAGCAGTACTTC. It encodes CASSFDRAPSSYEQYF.

The chain employs TRBV28 and TRBJ1-4, with 10 bases matching TRBD1. This CDR3 has 15 residues. J lost 5 bases, V lost 7 bases, and 7 bases had no gene match. Germline V lookup: CDR1 MDHEN, CDR2 SYDVKM. DNA of the CDR3: TGTGCCAGCACTCCGCGGACAGGGGGGAATGAAAAACTGTTTTTT. Encoded protein: CASTPRTGGNEKLFF.

The CDR3 sequence: CASSQGFTTGELFF. Here the CDR3 DNA reads TGTGCCAGCAGCCAGGGATTCACCACCGGGGAGCTGTTTTTT. The V and J genes are TRBV2 and TRBJ2-2; TRBD1 is a possible D gene (5 bases). Between the trimmed V and J ends, which lost 6 bases and 4 bases, there was a span of 12 bases. Germline V lookup: CDR1 SNHLY, CDR2 FYNNEI. CDR3 length equals 14 residues.

The V and J genes are TRBV28 and TRBJ2-1, with 7 bases lining up with TRBD1. The CDR3 is 16 residues long. Germline values: CDR1 MDHEN, CDR2 SYDVKM. The ends lost 8 bases at V and 3 bases at J; junction bases unmatched: 13. DNA of the CDR3: TGTGCCAGCGTCAGACACACGGGACAGCTCTACAATGAGCAGTTCTTC. Its protein product is CASVRHTGQLYNEQFF.

This clone was counted once. The chain links TRBV30 to TRBJ2-1; 7 bases agree with TRBD1. Trimming at V came to 5 bases and at J to 1 base, leaving 8 bases not matched to a gene. CDR1 and CDR2 (germline): GTSNPN, SVGIG (reference sequence). The CDR3 is 15 amino acids. The CDR3 nucleotides read TGTGCCTGGGGCATTCCGGGACAGTCCTACAATGAGCAGTTCTTC. Its protein product is CAWGIPGQSYNEQFF. Using reference TRBV30 and TRBJ2-1 for the parts outside the CDR3, the full variable domain is SQTIHQWPATLVQPVGSPLSLECTVEGTSNPNLYWYRQAAGRGLQLLFYSVGIGQISSEVPQNLSASRPQDRQFILSSKKLLLSDSGFYLCAWGIPGQSYNEQFFGPGTRLTVL.

This clone was detected only once. The chain has TRBV4-1 and TRBJ2-5; 7 nucleotides match TRBD2. Trimming removed 0 bases from V and 5 bases from J; junction bases left unmatched: 18. The germline V gene has CDR1 MGHRA and CDR2 YSYEKL. This CDR3 is built from 19 residues. This CDR3 is CASSQDQSASGRQTETQYF. The CDR3 DNA is TGCGCCAGCAGCCAAGATCAATCGGCTAGCGGCCGACAAACGGAGACCCAGTACTTC.

The rearrangement links TRBV30 to TRBJ2-7; no clear D gene. This CDR3 comprises 15 residues. Germline assignment: CDR1 GTSNPN and CDR2 SVGIG (reference sequence). V lost 1 base to trimming and J lost 2 bases, with 15 bases between them. Here the CDR3 DNA reads TGTGCCTGGAGTGGAACGGTATCTTCCACCTACGAGCAGTACTTC. Protein product: CAWSGTVSSTYEQYF. The whole variable domain, remainder taken from reference TRBV30 and TRBJ2-7, is SQTIHQWPATLVQPVGSPLSLECTVEGTSNPNLYWYRQAAGRGLQLLFYSVGIGQISSEVPQNLSASRPQDRQFILSSKKLLLSDSGFYLCAWSGTVSSTYEQYFGPGTRLTVT.

The chain is built from TRBV4-1 and TRBJ1-1, with TRBD1 matching 7 bases. Germline assignment: CDR1 MGHRA and CDR2 YSYEKL. J lost 3 bases, V lost 2 bases, and 6 bases had no gene match. This CDR3 region has 15 residues. The CDR3 DNA is TGCGCCAGCAGCCAACCGACAGGGAGTCACACTGAAGCTTTCTTT. Its protein is CASSQPTGSHTEAFF.